This entry lists 7 T cell receptor beta chains sequenced from one sample in a study of T cells in Graves' hyperthyroidism and ophthalmopathy. Researchers took RNA transcripts and amplified the TCR beta CDR3 regions from them. When the TCR CDR3 underwent first-round RT-PCR, the HTBI primer set was used. TCRdb analysed the multiplex PCR reads with MiXCR anew, one entry per CDR3 protein. Among 450,000 to 600,000 distinct CDR3 sequences, 11% to 15% were seen once, and the ten largest hold approximately 14%. Sequenced material: blood. The origin of the receptors is a woman aged 40 to 50 with Graves' hyperthyroidism.

In this sample, this clonotype turned up many times. This sequence joins TRBV20-1 and TRBJ2-3; D gene uncertain. CDR1 is DFQATT and CDR2 is SNEGSKA in the germline V gene (reference sequence). The CDR3 consists of 13 residues. V lost 0 bases to trimming and J lost 6 bases, with 10 bases between them. CDR3 sequence (DNA): TGCAGTGCTAGAGATCGCCAAGGCGATACGCAGTATTTT. Its translation is CSARDRQGDTQYF.

A few counts support this clonotype. CDR3 residues: CAWSGGGQPQHF. The CDR3 DNA follows: TGTGCCTGGAGTGGGGGGGGGCAGCCCCAGCATTTT. The rearrangement links TRBV30 to TRBJ1-5; a possible D gene is TRBD1 (5 bases). V was trimmed by 1 base and J by 7 bases, leaving 8 bases between them. The CDR3 is 12 residues long. Germline assignment: CDR1 GTSNPN and CDR2 SVGIG (reference sequence). The variable domain in full, completed from reference TRBV30 and TRBJ1-5, reads SQTIHQWPATLVQPVGSPLSLECTVEGTSNPNLYWYRQAAGRGLQLLFYSVGIGQISSEVPQNLSASRPQDRQFILSSKKLLLSDSGFYLCAWSGGGQPQHFGDGTRLSIL.

This clonotype was counted ten times or more. This chain joins TRBV7-9 and TRBJ2-5; TRBD1 matches 8 bases. This CDR3 contains 15 residues. The germline V gene has CDR1 SEHNR and CDR2 FQNEAQ (reference sequence). V was clipped by 3 bases and J by 2 bases; unmatched bases: 5. CDR3 DNA: TGTGCCAGCAGCTTCGGGACAGGCCATCAAGAGACCCAGTACTTC. Amino acid sequence: CASSFGTGHQETQYF.

This clonotype occurred many times. The chain employs TRBV20-1 and TRBJ2-5, with D hard to call. The CDR3 sequence is 14 residues long. The V and J ends lost 0 bases and 7 bases respectively, with 15 bases between them. The germline V gene encodes CDR1 DFQATT and CDR2 SNEGSKA (reference sequence). The CDR3 loop is CSARDLGPPPTQYF. The CDR3 DNA follows: TGCAGTGCTAGAGATCTCGGGCCCCCCCCGACCCAGTACTTC.

In this sample, this clonotype turned up a few times. This chain links TRBV20-1 with TRBJ2-2; 7 bases are a match to TRBD2. Germline V lookup: CDR1 DFQATT, CDR2 SNEGSKA (reference sequence). This CDR3 spans 15 amino acids. J gave up 4 bases and V 3 bases, and 8 bases lay outside the gene matches. The CDR3 coding sequence is TGCAGTGCTAGTATCAGCGGGACGGGCACCGGGGAGCTGTTTTTT. Its translation is CSASISGTGTGELFF.

This clonotype was seen at least ten times. The chain carries TRBV12-3 or TRBV12-4 and TRBJ1-4, with 7 positions matching TRBD1. After removal of 2 bases from V and 4 bases from J, the junction contained 4 bases not matched to a gene. This CDR3 is 15 amino acids long. CDR3: CASSLIGTVNEKLFF. CDR3 in DNA: TGTGCCAGCAGTTTAATCGGGACAGTTAATGAAAAACTGTTTTTT.

This sequence joins TRBV12-3 or TRBV12-4 and TRBJ1-1, with TRBD1 matching over 7 bases. The CDR3 runs to 15 residues. The V segment lost 6 bases and the J segment 3 bases; nucleotides outside the gene matches: 10. The CDR3 DNA reads TGTGCCAGCAGGCTAAGAAGTCAGGGGGACACTGAAGCTTTCTTT. This codes for CASRLRSQGDTEAFF.